The 29 T cell receptor beta chains listed next were all sequenced from one sample in a study of beta chain features in type 1 diabetes. Broader study findings: People with Type 1 diabetes carried modestly yet significantly shorter TCRB CDR3s in all four CD4+ subsets.

For these TCRs, the target antigens are not known. As every portion of the isolated RNA was reverse transcribed, the sequencing read expressed TCRB transcripts. The protocol was immunoSEQ multiplex PCR, while the TCRdb copy is restricted to in-frame clones and leaves out a portion. This sample has under 70,000 clones, with under 75% found just once. Sequenced: stem cell memory CD4+ T cells from blood. These receptors came from a woman aged 25 to 45 with type 1 diabetes.

There are a few counts of this clone. The rearrangement uses TRBV30 and TRBJ1-1, with D perhaps matching TRBD1 (5 bases). In germline, CDR1 is GTSNPN, CDR2 SVGIG (reference sequence). The CDR3 is 13 residues long. V was clipped by 5 bases and J by 10 bases, with 20 bases between them. The CDR3 spells CAWGLGGSVIAFF. CDR3 sequence (DNA): TGTGCCTGGGGCCTCGGGGGATCAGTAATAGCTTTCTTT.

The rearrangement uses TRBV6-5 and TRBJ2-1; TRBD2 aligns across 9 bases. Germline CDR1 is MNHEY and CDR2 is SVGAGI. V shed 4 bases, J shed 4 bases, and the junction held 8 bases outside the gene matches. This CDR3 has 16 residues. The CDR3 nucleotides read TGTGCCAGCAGTTCCCCGGGACTAGCATCGTACAATGAGCAGTTCTTC. It translates to CASSSPGLASYNEQFF.

The chain couples TRBV27 to TRBJ1-2; D is ambiguous. The germline V gene has CDR1 MNHEY and CDR2 SMNVEV (reference sequence). Trimming stripped 4 bases from V and 4 bases from J, with 10 bases between. This CDR3 has 13 residues. CDR3 sequence reads: CASSSGWAYGYTF. The DNA for the CDR3 is TGTGCCAGCAGTTCAGGATGGGCCTATGGCTACACCTTC.

The genes are TRBV5-5 and TRBJ1-2, with TRBD1 matching over 7 bases. Germline CDR1 and CDR2: SGHKS and YYEKEE (reference sequence). Trimming at V came to 4 bases and at J to 2 bases, leaving 8 bases not matched to a gene. This CDR3 contains 15 residues. CDR3 sequence reads: CASSLAGQPNYGYTF. The DNA for the CDR3 is TGTGCCAGCAGCCTAGCGGGACAGCCCAACTATGGCTACACCTTC.

V usage is TRBV7-2 and J usage is TRBJ1-2; possible D gene TRBD1, 5 bases. Germline V gene lookup returns CDR1 SGHTA and CDR2 FQGNSA. Trimming stripped 7 bases from V and 4 bases from J, with 16 bases between. This CDR3 is built from 14 residues. The CDR3 bases are TGTGCCAGCACTCGTGGGGGGGACTTCTATGGCTACACCTTC. Translating it yields CASTRGGDFYGYTF.

V and J are TRBV30 and TRBJ2-3; D perhaps matches TRBD2 (6 bases). Germline CDR1 reads GTSNPN; CDR2 reads SVGIG (reference sequence). This CDR3 is 15 amino acids long. The V gene lost 5 bases and the J gene lost 2 bases, with 17 bases spanning the gap. The CDR3 nucleotides read TGTGCCTGGGGACTTCGGGGGACCCTCACAGATACGCAGTATTTT. Translation gives CAWGLRGTLTDTQYF.

This clone was seen once. The genes are TRBV6-5 and TRBJ1-1, with D possibly matching TRBD1 (5 bases). This CDR3 is built from 14 residues. The ends were cut back, 2 bases at V and 1 base at J, with 8 bases in the middle. Germline V lookup: CDR1 MNHEY, CDR2 SVGAGI. The CDR3 sequence: CASSYAGRNTEAFF. DNA for the CDR3: TGTGCCAGCAGTTACGCGGGACGGAACACTGAAGCTTTCTTT.

V is TRBV27 and J is TRBJ1-5; TRBD1 is a possible D gene (5 bases). The V gene lost 6 bases and the J gene lost 5 bases, with 17 bases spanning the gap. The CDR3 is 15 residues long. From germline, CDR1 is MNHEY and CDR2 SMNVEV (reference sequence). CDR3 bases: TGTGCCAGCAGACTAAATTTGTGGGGCGATCAGCCCCAGCATTTT. Its translation: CASRLNLWGDQPQHF.

The J gene is TRBJ1-1, the V gene TRBV9; 12 bases match TRBD1. The CDR3 loop spans 14 amino acids. Unmatched junction bases numbered 4, after V lost 5 bases and J lost 5 bases. The germline CDR1 and CDR2 sequences are SGDLS and YYNGEE. The CDR3 sequence: CASSRDRGLTEAFF. Written as DNA, the CDR3 is TGTGCCAGCAGTCGGGACAGGGGGCTAACTGAAGCTTTCTTT.

This clone was seen a single time. The CDR3 DNA sequence: TGTGCCACCAGCAGAGTTCCCCAGGGGACCGGGGAGCTGTTTTTT. Translated: CATSRVPQGTGELFF. This chain joins TRBV15 and TRBJ2-2; D might be TRBD1 (6 bases). CDR3 size: 15 residues. Germline loops: CDR1 LNHNV, CDR2 YYDKDF (reference sequence). Trimming cost V 1 base and J 5 bases, with 11 bases left between them.

J is TRBJ1-1 and V is TRBV18, with D perhaps matching TRBD1 (6 bases). The CDR3 is 16 amino acids. The germline V gene has CDR1 KGHSH and CDR2 LQKENI. V was shortened by 3 bases and J by 1 base, with 15 bases between the two germline ends. The CDR3 nucleotides read TGTGCCAGCTCACCTTTGACGGGACACGAGAACACTGAAGCTTTCTTT. Protein: CASSPLTGHENTEAFF.

This clone has just one count. The J gene is TRBJ2-5, the V gene TRBV7-9; possibly TRBD2 for D (6 bases). In germline, CDR1 is SEHNR, CDR2 FQNEAQ (reference sequence). The ends were cut back, 6 bases at V and 5 bases at J, with 13 bases in the middle. The length of the CDR3 is 13 residues. The chain's CDR3 is CASSRASVETQYF. The CDR3, as DNA: TGTGCCAGCAGTCGGGCTAGCGTCGAGACCCAGTACTTC.

The chain uses TRBV28 and TRBJ2-5; 10 nucleotides agree with TRBD1. The CDR3 is 15 amino acids. V lost 8 bases to trimming and J lost 3 bases; unmatched junction nucleotides: 9. Germline CDR1 MDHEN, CDR2 SYDVKM. The CDR3 nucleotides are TGTGCCAGCGAGGCCGGGACAGGGGCGGAAGAGACCCAGTACTTC. Encoded protein: CASEAGTGAEETQYF.

This clone was seen more than once but under ten times. The genes are TRBV18 and TRBJ2-7; 7 nucleotides agree with TRBD1. Germline values: CDR1 KGHSH, CDR2 LQKENI. CDR3 length equals 13 residues. Trimming at V came to 3 bases and at J to 3 bases, leaving 2 bases not matched to a gene. The CDR3 loop reads CASSPRDSYEQYF. The CDR3 DNA sequence: TGTGCCAGCTCACCTAGGGACAGCTACGAGCAGTACTTC.

This chain connects TRBV10-2 to TRBJ1-5; a possible D gene is TRBD1 (6 bases). This CDR3 has 14 residues. Germline V CDR1 and CDR2: WSHSY, SAAADI. The V and J ends lost 0 bases and 4 bases respectively, with 7 bases between them. CDR3 residues: CASSESDRNQPQHF. CDR3 nucleotides: TGCGCCAGCAGTGAGTCCGACAGGAATCAGCCCCAGCATTTT.

The J gene is TRBJ2-1, the V gene TRBV6-1; 7 bases align to TRBD2. V dropped 4 bases and J dropped 8; count of bases not matched to a gene: 11. In germline, CDR1 is MNHNS, CDR2 SASEGT. This CDR3 is 15 amino acids long. CDR3 amino acids: CASSGEAGSRHEQFF. The CDR3 nucleotides read TGTGCCAGCAGTGGGGAAGCGGGGTCCCGCCATGAGCAGTTCTTC.

This clone occurred a few times. The chain uses TRBV19 and TRBJ1-5; 7 nucleotides align to TRBD1. Per germline, CDR1 LNHDA and CDR2 SQIVND (reference sequence). J was trimmed by 2 bases and V by 5 bases; bases with no gene match: 3. This CDR3 region has 14 residues. This CDR3 reads CASSQGTGNQPQHF. The CDR3 DNA is TGTGCCAGTAGTCAGGGGACAGGCAATCAGCCCCAGCATTTT.

This sequence joins TRBV5-1 and TRBJ2-3, with TRBD2 matching over 9 bases. The ends lost 0 bases at V and 4 bases at J; junction bases unmatched: 6. The CDR3 is made up of 16 amino acids. The V gene's germline CDR1 is SGHRS and CDR2 YFSETQ. The CDR3, as DNA: TGCGCCAGCAGCTTGGCCGCAGCGGGAGGTGCAGATACGCAGTATTTT. Its protein product is CASSLAAAGGADTQYF.

This clone was picked up a small number of times. V gene TRBV7-3 combines with J gene TRBJ1-1; 8 nucleotides match TRBD1. V shed 4 bases, J shed 1 base, and the junction held 5 bases outside the gene matches. In germline, CDR1 is SGHTA, CDR2 FQGTGA. The CDR3 consists of 15 residues. Here the CDR3 DNA reads TGTGCCAGCAGCTCCCGGACAGGGCAGAACACTGAAGCTTTCTTT. Translating it yields CASSSRTGQNTEAFF.

The chain's CDR3 is CASSVNRRGTQYF. CDR3 in DNA: TGTGCCAGCAGTGTTAACAGGCGGGGGACCCAGTACTTC. The rearrangement joins TRBV28 to TRBJ2-5, with D tentatively TRBD2 (6 bases). The CDR3 contains 13 residues. V was cut by 5 bases and J by 7 bases, with 14 bases left in between. The germline CDR1 and CDR2 sequences are MDHEN and SYDVKM.

The genes are TRBV15 and TRBJ2-3; 9 bases map to TRBD2. The germline gives CDR1 LNHNV, CDR2 YYDKDF (reference sequence). V shed 5 bases and J 2 bases; nucleotides not matched to a gene: 8. This CDR3 has 16 residues. CDR3: CATSDGTSRFTDTQYF. The CDR3 bases are TGTGCCACCAGCGATGGGACTAGCCGTTTCACAGATACGCAGTATTTT.

This clone was counted only a few times. V is TRBV10-3 and J is TRBJ2-6; 10 bases map to TRBD1. V lost 6 bases to trimming and J lost 1 base; unmatched junction nucleotides: 6. This CDR3 has 17 amino acids. Germline CDR1 is ENHRY and CDR2 is SYGVKD. CDR3 residues: CAIRGQGRGSGANVLTF. The CDR3 DNA is TGTGCCATCAGGGGACAGGGGAGAGGGTCTGGGGCCAACGTCCTGACTTTC.

V usage is TRBV5-1 and J usage is TRBJ1-2, with a weak D call TRBD1 (6 bases). This CDR3 contains 14 residues. CDR1 is SGHRS, CDR2 YFSETQ, per germline. Trimming removed 2 bases from V and 4 bases from J, with 12 bases in between. The CDR3 sequence is CASSFDGQSYGYTF. CDR3 DNA sequence: TGCGCCAGCAGCTTTGACGGACAGTCCTATGGCTACACCTTC.

This clone has a handful of counts. This chain joins TRBV19 and TRBJ2-5, with TRBD2 matching 7 bases. With 3 bases clipped from V and 3 bases from J, the junction kept 1 base outside the gene matches. The germline gives CDR1 LNHDA, CDR2 SQIVND (reference sequence). The CDR3 has 13 amino acids. The CDR3 spells CASSMSGKETQYF. The CDR3 bases are TGTGCCAGTAGTATGAGCGGGAAAGAGACCCAGTACTTC.

This clone has only a few counts. The CDR3 DNA follows: TGCAGCGTCGAAAAGGGACTAGCGGGAGGGCTAAACATTCAGTACTTC. Its translation is CSVEKGLAGGLNIQYF. The V gene is TRBV29-1, the J gene TRBJ2-4; TRBD2 matches 16 bases. V gave up 6 bases and J gave up 6 bases; unmatched junction bases: 8. CDR1 and CDR2 from the germline V gene are SQVTM and ANQGSEA. The CDR3 has 16 residues.

V and J are TRBV18 and TRBJ2-3, with TRBD2 identical over 8 bases. The V gene end was trimmed by 3 bases and the J gene end by 2 bases; junction bases not matched to a gene: 1. CDR1 is KGHSH and CDR2 is LQKENI in the germline V gene. The length of the CDR3 is 14 residues. Here the CDR3 reads CASSPGLDTDTQYF. The CDR3 DNA follows: TGTGCCAGCTCACCGGGACTAGACACAGATACGCAGTATTTT.

The chain carries TRBV28 and TRBJ1-2; 7 bases match TRBD1. This CDR3 contains 14 residues. CDR1 is MDHEN and CDR2 is SYDVKM in the germline V gene. Germline trimming cut 4 bases from V and 4 bases from J; bases unmatched to any gene: 6. The CDR3 protein is CASSSQGQFYGYTF. The CDR3 DNA is TGTGCCAGCAGTTCACAGGGGCAATTCTATGGCTACACCTTC.

The chain couples TRBV11-2 to TRBJ2-5; possibly TRBD2 for D (5 bases). CDR3 length equals 13 residues. Trimming removed 0 bases at V and 7 bases at J, with 9 bases between. From germline, CDR1 is SGHAT and CDR2 FQNNGV. CDR3 sequence (DNA): TGTGCCAGCAGCTTAGATCGTCGGGGGACCCAGTACTTC. Translating gives CASSLDRRGTQYF. Based on the CDR3 plus reference TRBV11-2 and TRBJ2-5, the full variable domain is EAGVAQSPRYKIIEKRQSVAFWCNPISGHATLYWYQQILGQGPKLLIQFQNNGVVDDSQLPKDRFSAERLKGVDSTLKIQPAKLEDSAVYLCASSLDRRGTQYFGPGTRLLVL.

The chain links TRBV27 to TRBJ2-3, with 8 bases lining up with TRBD2. The CDR3 consists of 16 residues. The germline V gene encodes CDR1 MNHEY and CDR2 SMNVEV (reference sequence). V shed 3 bases, J shed 1 base, and the junction held 6 bases outside the gene matches. The CDR3 DNA follows: TGTGCCAGCAGTTTGGGAAAACTAGCGGGCACAGATACGCAGTATTTT. Translating it yields CASSLGKLAGTDTQYF.